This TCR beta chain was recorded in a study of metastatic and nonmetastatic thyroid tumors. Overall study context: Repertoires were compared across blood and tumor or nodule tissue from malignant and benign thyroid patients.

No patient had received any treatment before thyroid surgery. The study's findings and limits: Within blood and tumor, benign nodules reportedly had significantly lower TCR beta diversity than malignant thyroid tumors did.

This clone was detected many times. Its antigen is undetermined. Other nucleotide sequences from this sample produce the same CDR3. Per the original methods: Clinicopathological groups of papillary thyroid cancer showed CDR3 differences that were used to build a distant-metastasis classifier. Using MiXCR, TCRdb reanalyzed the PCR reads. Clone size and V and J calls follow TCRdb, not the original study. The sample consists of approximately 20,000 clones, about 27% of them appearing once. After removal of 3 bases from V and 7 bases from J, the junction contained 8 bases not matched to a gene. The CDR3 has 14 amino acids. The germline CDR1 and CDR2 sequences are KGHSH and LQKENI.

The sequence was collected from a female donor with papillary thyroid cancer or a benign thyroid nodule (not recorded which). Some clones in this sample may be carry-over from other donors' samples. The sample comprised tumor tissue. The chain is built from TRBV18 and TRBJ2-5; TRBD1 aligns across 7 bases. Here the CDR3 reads CASSPSTGDGTQYF. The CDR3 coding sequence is TGTGCCAGCTCACCGTCTACAGGGGACGGGACCCAGTACTTC. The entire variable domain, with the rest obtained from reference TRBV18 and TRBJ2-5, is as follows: NAGVMQNPRHLVRRRGQEARLRCSPMKGHSHVYWYRQLPEEGLKFMVYLQKENIIDESGMPKERFSAEFPKEGPSILRIQQVVRGDSAAYFCASSPSTGDGTQYFGPGTRLLVL.